Sequencing of this T cell receptor (beta chain) was carried out in a study of cytomegalovirus exposure and HLA in healthy donors. Study-wide results and limits: Rarity characterized most TCR sequences, yet some public TCRs appeared in many donors.

The J segment lost 6 bases and the V segment lost 10 bases, leaving 7 bases of the junction unmatched. The CDR3 has 13 amino acids. Germline values: CDR1 MDHEN, CDR2 SYDVKM. TCRdb's copy holds only in-frame clones and misses some; the assay was immunoSEQ multiplex PCR. The sample carries 85,000 to 120,000 clones, around 96% recorded once. About this clone: Its antigen is as yet unknown.

The chain joins TRBV28 to TRBJ1-4; 8 bases match TRBD1. Sequences were obtained from PBMCs. The receptor comes from a woman aged 18-29 years in good health and CMV-seronegative. The CDR3 coding sequence is TGTGCCATCAACCGGGGACAGGATGAAAAACTGTTTTTT. Residues: CAINRGQDEKLFF.